The TCR beta chain under discussion was sequenced for a study of molecular identifiers for immune sequencing clone quantification. Across the whole study: Four portions were sequenced after RNA from roughly 21,000 or 96,000 naive CD8 cells was split five ways in replicates.

As CD8+CD4-CCR7+CD45RA+ cells, naive CD8 T cells were sorted. Findings of the study overall: Among effectors, clones above 20 RNA copies held over 97% of molecules; among naive cells, under 1%.

Methods described previously, with TCR primers listed, were used for bulk TCR libraries. TCRdb re-derived calls from the PCR reads in MiXCR, one entry per CDR3 protein. The data show approximately 670,000 distinct CDR3 sequences, with 20% seen just once and roughly 0.85% held by the top ten. As concerns this clonotype: Its antigen is undetermined.

Trimming took 2 bases from V and 3 from J, leaving 8 bases between them. CDR1 is LGHNA and CDR2 is YSLEER in the germline V gene. The CDR3 sequence is 14 residues long. The material sequenced was naive CD8+ T cells from blood, with Jurkat cell RNA spiked in. The subset was: FACS-sorted CD8+CD4-CCR7+CD45RA+ naive T cells. This sequence joins TRBV4-3 and TRBJ2-1; D unclear. The source is a human donor in good health. Some libraries in this study had Jurkat cell RNA spiked in. CDR3 amino acids: CASSQSLVYNEQFF. In DNA form, the CDR3 reads TGCGCCAGCAGCCAATCTCTAGTCTACAATGAGCAGTTCTTC.